This note documents a single TCR beta chain sequence. The antigen remains unidentified. The data were obtained in a study of shared clonotypes between healthy human individuals. The J segment lost 4 bases and the V segment lost 0 bases, leaving 7 bases of the junction unmatched. This CDR3 region has 18 residues. CDR1 is KGHSH and CDR2 is LQKENI in the germline V gene. Findings of the study overall: In general, naive subsets displayed greater estimated richness than memory subsets did.

Into CD45RA+ naive and CD45RA-negative memory subsets, the CD4+ cells were split. For each subset, genomic DNA was distributed in equal portions over several immunoSEQ plates. When replicate PCRs were run on sorted subsets, they used 200 ng DNA, around 33,000 T cell genomes. Clones were read by immunoSEQ multiplex PCR, and TCRdb kept only the in-frame ones, dropping some. The table has over a million clones, around 97% seen once. This TCR derives from a man under 40 in good health. The chain employs TRBV18 and TRBJ2-2; 11 nucleotides match TRBD2. The sample taken for sequencing was naive CD4+ T cells sorted from blood. Subset reported: CD45RA+ positively selected. CDR3: CASSPPPSGRYATGELFF. DNA of the CDR3: TGTGCCAGCTCACCACCGCCTAGCGGGAGGTACGCCACCGGGGAGCTGTTTTTT.